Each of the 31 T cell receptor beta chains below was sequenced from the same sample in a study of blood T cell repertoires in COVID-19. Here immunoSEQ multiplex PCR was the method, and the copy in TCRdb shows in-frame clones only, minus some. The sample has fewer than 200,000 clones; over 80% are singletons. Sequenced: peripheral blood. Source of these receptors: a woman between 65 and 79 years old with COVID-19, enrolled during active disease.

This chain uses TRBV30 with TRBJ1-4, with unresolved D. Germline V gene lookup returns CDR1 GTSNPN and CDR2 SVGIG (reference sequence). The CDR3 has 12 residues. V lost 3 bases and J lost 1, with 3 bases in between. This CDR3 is CAWRRTNEKLFF. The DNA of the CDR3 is TGTGCCTGGAGGCGAACTAATGAAAAACTGTTTTTT.

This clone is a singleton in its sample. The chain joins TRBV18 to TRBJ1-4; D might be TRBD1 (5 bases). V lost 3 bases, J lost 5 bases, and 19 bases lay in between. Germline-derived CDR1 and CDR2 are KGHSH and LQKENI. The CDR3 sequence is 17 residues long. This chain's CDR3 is CASSPGQQVTRNEKLFF. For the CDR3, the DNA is TGTGCCAGCTCACCCGGGCAACAGGTTACCCGGAATGAAAAACTGTTTTTT.

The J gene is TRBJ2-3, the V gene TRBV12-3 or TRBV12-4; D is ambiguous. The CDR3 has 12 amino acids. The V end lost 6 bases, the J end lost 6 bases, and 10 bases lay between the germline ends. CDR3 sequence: CASSPTRDTQYF. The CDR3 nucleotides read TGTGCCAGCAGCCCGACAAGGGATACGCAGTATTTT.

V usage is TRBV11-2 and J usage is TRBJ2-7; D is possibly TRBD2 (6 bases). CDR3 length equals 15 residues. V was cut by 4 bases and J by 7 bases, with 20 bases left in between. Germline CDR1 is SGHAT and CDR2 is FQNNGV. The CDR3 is CASSSLVGLSLEQYF. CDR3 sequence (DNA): TGTGCCAGCAGCTCCCTTGTGGGACTCTCCCTTGAGCAGTACTTC.

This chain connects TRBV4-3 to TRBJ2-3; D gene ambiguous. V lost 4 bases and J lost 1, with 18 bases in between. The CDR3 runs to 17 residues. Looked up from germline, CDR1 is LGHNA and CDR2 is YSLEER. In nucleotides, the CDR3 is TGCGCCAGCAGCCCCCGCGCCGGATATGAGGGCACAGATACGCAGTATTTT. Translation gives CASSPRAGYEGTDTQYF.

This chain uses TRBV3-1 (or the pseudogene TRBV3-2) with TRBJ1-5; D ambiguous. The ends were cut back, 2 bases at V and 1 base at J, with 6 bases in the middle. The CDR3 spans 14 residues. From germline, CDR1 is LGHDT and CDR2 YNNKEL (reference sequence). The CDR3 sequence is CASSQSGSNQPQHF. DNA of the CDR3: TGTGCCAGCAGCCAAAGCGGGAGCAATCAGCCCCAGCATTTT.

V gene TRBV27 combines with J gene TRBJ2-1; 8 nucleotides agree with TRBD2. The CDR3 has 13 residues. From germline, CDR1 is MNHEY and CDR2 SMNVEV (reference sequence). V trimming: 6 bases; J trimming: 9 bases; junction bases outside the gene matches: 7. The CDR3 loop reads CASSRAGGTEQFF. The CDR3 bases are TGTGCCAGCAGCCGCGCGGGAGGTACTGAGCAGTTCTTC.

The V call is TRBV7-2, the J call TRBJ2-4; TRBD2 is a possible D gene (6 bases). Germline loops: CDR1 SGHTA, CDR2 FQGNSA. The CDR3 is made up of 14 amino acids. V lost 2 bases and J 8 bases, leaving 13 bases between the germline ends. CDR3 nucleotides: TGTGCCAGCAGCTTACAGGCAGGCGGGGACATTCAGTACTTC. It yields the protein CASSLQAGGDIQYF.

The CDR3, as DNA: TGTGCCAGCTCACCACCGGGGCAGACCAACACTGAAGCTTTCTTT. It is translated as CASSPPGQTNTEAFF. V usage is TRBV18 and J usage is TRBJ1-1; tentatively, D is TRBD1 (5 bases). CDR1 and CDR2 (germline): KGHSH, LQKENI. The CDR3 runs to 15 residues. Deletions cut 0 bases from V and 2 bases from J, with 10 bases between.

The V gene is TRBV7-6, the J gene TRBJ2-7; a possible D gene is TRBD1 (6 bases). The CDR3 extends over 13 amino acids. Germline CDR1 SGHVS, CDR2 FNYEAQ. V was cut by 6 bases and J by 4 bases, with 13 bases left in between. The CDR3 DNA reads TGTGCCAGCAGTAAGGGGGACCTTTACGAGCAGTACTTC. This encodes CASSKGDLYEQYF.

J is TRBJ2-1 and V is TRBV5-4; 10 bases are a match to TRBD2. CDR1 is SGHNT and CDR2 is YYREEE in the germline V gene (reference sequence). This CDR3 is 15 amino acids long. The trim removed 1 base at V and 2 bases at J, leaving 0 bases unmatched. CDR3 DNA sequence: TGTGCCAGCAGCTTGCTAGCGGGAGCCTACAATGAGCAGTTCTTC. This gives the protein CASSLLAGAYNEQFF. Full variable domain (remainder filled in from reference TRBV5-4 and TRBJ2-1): ETGVTQSPTHLIKTRGQQVTLRCSSQSGHNTVSWYQQALGQGPQFIFQYYREEENGRGNFPPRFSGLQFPNYSSELNVNALELDDSALYLCASSLLAGAYNEQFFGPGTRLTVL.

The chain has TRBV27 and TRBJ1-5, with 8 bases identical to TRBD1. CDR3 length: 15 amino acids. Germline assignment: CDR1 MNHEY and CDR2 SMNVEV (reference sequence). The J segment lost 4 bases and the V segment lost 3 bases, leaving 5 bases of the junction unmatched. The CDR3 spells CASSLEGQGNQPQHF. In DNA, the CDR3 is TGTGCCAGCAGTTTGGAAGGACAGGGAAATCAGCCCCAGCATTTT.

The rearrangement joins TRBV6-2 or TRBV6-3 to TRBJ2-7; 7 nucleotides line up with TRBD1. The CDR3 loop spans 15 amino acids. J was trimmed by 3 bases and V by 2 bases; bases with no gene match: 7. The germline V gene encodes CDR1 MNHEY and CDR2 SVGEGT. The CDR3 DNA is TGTGCCAGCAGTTACAGGGACAGCCGAGTCTACGAGCAGTACTTC. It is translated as CASSYRDSRVYEQYF.

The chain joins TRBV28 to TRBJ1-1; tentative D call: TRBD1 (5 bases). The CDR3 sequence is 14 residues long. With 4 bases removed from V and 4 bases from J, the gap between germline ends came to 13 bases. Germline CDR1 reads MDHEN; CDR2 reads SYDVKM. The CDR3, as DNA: TGTGCCAGCAGTTCAGGGTGGAAGGGCACTGAAGCTTTCTTT. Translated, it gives CASSSGWKGTEAFF.

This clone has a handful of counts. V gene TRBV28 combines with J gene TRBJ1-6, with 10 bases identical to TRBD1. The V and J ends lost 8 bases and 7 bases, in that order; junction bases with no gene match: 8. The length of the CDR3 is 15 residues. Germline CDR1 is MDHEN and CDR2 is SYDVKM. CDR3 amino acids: CASGSSGQGNSPLHF. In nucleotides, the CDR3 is TGTGCCAGCGGGTCCTCGGGACAGGGGAATTCACCCCTCCACTTT.

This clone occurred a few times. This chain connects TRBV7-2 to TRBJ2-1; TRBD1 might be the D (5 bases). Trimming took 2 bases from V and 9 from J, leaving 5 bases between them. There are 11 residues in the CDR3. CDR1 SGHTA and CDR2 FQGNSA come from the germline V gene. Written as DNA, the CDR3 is TGTGCCAGCAGCTTAACAGGTGAGCAGTTCTTC. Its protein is CASSLTGEQFF.

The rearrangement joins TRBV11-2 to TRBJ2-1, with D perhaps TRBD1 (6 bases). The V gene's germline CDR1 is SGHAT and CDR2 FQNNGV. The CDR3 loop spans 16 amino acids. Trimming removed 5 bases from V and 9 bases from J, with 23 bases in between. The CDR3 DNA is TGTGCCAGCAGCCCAGCCGTACTAGGGACAATTGTTGAGCAGTTCTTC. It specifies CASSPAVLGTIVEQFF.

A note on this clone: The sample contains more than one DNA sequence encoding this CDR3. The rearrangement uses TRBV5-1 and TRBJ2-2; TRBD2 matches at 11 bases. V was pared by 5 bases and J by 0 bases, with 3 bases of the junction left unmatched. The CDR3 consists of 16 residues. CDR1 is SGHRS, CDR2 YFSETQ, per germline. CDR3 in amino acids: CASSLLAGANTGELFF. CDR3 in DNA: TGCGCCAGCAGTTTACTAGCGGGGGCGAACACCGGGGAGCTGTTTTTT.

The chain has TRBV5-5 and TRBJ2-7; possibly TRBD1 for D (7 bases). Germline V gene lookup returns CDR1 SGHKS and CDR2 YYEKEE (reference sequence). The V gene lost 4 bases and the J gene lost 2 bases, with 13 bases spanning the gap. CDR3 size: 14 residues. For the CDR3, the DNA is TGTGCCAGCAGCCGCAGGGGGGCCACCTACGAGCAGTACTTC. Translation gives CASSRRGATYEQYF. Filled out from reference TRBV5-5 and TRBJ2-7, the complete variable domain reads DAGVTQSPTHLIKTRGQQVTLRCSPISGHKSVSWYQQVLGQGPQFIFQYYEKEERGRGNFPDRFSARQFPNYSSELNVNALLLGDSALYLCASSRRGATYEQYFGPGTRLTVT.

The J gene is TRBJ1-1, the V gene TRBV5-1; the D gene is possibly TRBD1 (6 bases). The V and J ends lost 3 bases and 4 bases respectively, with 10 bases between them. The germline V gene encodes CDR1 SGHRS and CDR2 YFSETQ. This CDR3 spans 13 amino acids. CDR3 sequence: CASSSQGSTEAFF. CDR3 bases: TGCGCCAGCAGCTCACAGGGAAGCACTGAAGCTTTCTTT.

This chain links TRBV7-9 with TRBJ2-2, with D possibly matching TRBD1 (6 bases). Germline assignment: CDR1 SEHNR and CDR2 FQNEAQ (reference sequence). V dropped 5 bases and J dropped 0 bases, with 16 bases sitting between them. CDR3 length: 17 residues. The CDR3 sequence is CASSTHRVNPNTGELFF. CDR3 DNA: TGTGCCAGCAGCACCCACAGGGTAAATCCGAACACCGGGGAGCTGTTTTTT.

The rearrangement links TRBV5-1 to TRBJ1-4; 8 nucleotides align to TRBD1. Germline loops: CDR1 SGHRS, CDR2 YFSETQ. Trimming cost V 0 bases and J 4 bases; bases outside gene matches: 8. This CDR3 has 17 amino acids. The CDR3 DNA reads TGCGCCAGCAGCTTGGGAGCAGGGGGCGGTGGTAATGAAAAACTGTTTTTT. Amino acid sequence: CASSLGAGGGGNEKLFF.

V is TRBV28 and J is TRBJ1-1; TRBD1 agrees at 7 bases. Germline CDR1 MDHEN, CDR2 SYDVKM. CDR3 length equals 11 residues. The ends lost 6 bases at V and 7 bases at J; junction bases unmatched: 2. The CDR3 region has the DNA TGTGCCAGCAGGTGGGACAGTGAAGCTTTCTTT. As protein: CASRWDSEAFF.

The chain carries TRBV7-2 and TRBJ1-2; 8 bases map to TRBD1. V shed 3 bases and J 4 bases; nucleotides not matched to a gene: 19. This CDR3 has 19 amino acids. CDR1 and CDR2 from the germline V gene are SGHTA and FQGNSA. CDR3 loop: CASSLDLGNRGARSYGYTF. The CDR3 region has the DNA TGTGCCAGCAGCTTGGATCTGGGTAACAGGGGGGCCCGAAGCTATGGCTACACCTTC.

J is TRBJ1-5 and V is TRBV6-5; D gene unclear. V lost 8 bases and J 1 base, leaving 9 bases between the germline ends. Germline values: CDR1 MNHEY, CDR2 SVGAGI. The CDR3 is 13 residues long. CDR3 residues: CASSAVSNQPQHF. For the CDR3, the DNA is TGTGCCAGCTCAGCGGTCAGCAATCAGCCCCAGCATTTT.

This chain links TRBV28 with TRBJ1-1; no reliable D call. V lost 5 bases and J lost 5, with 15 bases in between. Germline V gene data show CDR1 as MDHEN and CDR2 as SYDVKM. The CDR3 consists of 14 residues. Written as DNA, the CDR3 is TGTGCCAGCAGTCTCGACCCGACAAAAACTGAAGCTTTCTTT. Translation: CASSLDPTKTEAFF.

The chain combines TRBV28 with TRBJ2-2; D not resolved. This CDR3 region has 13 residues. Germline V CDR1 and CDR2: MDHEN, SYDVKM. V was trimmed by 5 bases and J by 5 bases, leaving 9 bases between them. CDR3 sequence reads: CASSDRRTGELFF. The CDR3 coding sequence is TGTGCCAGCAGTGATCGGAGAACCGGGGAGCTGTTTTTT.

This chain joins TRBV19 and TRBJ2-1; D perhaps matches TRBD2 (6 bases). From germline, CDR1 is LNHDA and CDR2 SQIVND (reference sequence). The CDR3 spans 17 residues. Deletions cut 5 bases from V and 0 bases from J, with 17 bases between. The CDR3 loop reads CASSPIRDFSSYNEQFF. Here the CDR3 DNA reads TGTGCCAGTAGTCCTATCCGGGACTTTAGCTCCTACAATGAGCAGTTCTTC.

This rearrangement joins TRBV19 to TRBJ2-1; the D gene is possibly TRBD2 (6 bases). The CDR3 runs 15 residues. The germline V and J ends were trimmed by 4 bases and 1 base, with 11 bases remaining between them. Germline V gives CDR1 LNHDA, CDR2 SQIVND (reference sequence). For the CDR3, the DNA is TGTGCCAGTAGTAGAGGAGGGGTGTCCTACAATGAGCAGTTCTTC. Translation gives CASSRGGVSYNEQFF.

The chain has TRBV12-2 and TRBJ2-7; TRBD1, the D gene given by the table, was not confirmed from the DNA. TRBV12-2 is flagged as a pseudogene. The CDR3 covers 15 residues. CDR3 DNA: TGTGCAAGTCGCTTAGTCCGGGACAGGACCTACGAGCAGTACTTC. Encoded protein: CASRLVRDRTYEQYF.

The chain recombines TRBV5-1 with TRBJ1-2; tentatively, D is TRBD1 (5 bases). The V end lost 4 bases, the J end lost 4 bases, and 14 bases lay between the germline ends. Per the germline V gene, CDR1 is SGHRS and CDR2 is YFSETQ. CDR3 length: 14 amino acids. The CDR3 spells CASSPSTESYGYTF. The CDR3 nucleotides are TGCGCCAGCAGCCCCTCGACAGAGAGCTATGGCTACACCTTC.